This TCR beta chain is drawn from a study of T-cell reconstitution after alpha-beta-depleted transplantation in children (dated by TCRdb to about 2016). The study in broad terms: Using TCR repertoire profiling, the study quantitatively followed how T-cell immune reconstitution unfolded in children after TCRalphabeta/CD19-depleted allogeneic hematopoietic cell transplantation.

Comment on this clonotype: This clone's antigen is unknown. Within one base of it there is no much larger clone, and no base qualities were kept.

Overall study outcomes, separate from this receptor: About two months after transplant, the apparently early recovery of alphabetaT-cell counts reportedly depended on just several hundred clones that had expanded rapidly and came from non-depleted graft cells. Over subsequent months, a decline in hyperexpanded clone frequencies was noted, and after one year, T-cell counts and TCRbeta diversity were mostly ascribed to newly produced T cells. In some patients, the high TCRbeta diversity seen at day 60 was put down to recipient T cells and intrathymic progenitors that had survived conditioning.

Libraries came from PCR. TCRdb names Illumina HiSeq 2500 as the instrument used. TCR library preparation used molecular barcoding, with unique molecular identifiers applied to normalize quantification of the TCRbeta repertoire. TCRdb trimmed public reads at Q25 via fastp, called clones via MiXCR and kept in-frame beta chains. Rows are combined by CDR3 protein, so each entry shows the most common genes and DNA. The table for this sample lists some 830,000 distinct CDR3 sequences; around 15% of them were counted only once. Jointly, the top ten make up roughly 5% of the sample. The germline V gene specifies KGHSH as CDR1 and LQKENI as CDR2. Trimming at the junction amounts to 1 base on V and 9 bases on J, and the germline ends lie 15 bases apart. From cysteine to phenylalanine, the CDR3 is 14 amino acids long. Just the 42-base CDR3 DNA is kept, in frame starting at base 1. Read against the paper, the sample's treatment or condition label means: allogeneic hematopoietic cell transplantation with graft depleted of TCRalphabeta T cells and CD19 B cells. Transplant recipients were children who received TCRalphabeta/CD19-depleted allogeneic hematopoietic cell grafts.

Recombination joined TRBV18 with TRBJ2-5; perhaps TRBD1 is the D gene, with 5 bases matching. Sequenced here: PBMCs, mostly from graft donor cells, sampled 360 days after TCRalphabeta/CD19-depleted stem cell transplant. The receptor comes from a male patient aged 10-17 years who had a stem cell transplant for acute lymphoblastic leukemia, so the T cells may come from the graft donor. The DNA sequence follows: TGTGCCAGCTCACCACAGGGGTCCTCCAGGGCCCAGTACTTC. This gives the protein CASSPQGSSRAQYF.